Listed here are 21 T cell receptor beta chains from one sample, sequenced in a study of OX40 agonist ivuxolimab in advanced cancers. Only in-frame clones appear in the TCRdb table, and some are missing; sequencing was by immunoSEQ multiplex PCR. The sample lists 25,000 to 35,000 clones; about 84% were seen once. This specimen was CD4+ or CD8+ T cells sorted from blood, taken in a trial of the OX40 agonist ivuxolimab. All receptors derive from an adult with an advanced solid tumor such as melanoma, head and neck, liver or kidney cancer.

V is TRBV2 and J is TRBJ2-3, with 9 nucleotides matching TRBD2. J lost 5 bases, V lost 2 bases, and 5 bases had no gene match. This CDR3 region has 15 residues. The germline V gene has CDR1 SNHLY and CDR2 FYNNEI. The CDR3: CASSESSGIKDTQYF. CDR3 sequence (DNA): TGTGCCAGCAGTGAATCTAGCGGGATAAAAGATACGCAGTATTTT.

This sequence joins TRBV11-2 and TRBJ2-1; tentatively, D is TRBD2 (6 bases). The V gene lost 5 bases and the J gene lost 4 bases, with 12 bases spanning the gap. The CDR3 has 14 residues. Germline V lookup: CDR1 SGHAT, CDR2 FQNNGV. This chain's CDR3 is CASSTSSGYNEQFF. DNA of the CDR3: TGTGCCAGCAGCACCTCGAGCGGGTACAATGAGCAGTTCTTC.

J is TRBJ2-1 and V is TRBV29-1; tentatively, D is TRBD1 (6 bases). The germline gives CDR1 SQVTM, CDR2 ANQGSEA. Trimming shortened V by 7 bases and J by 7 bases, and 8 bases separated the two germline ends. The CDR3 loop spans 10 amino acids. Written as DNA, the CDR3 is TGCAGCGCACAGGGTAATGAGCAGTTCTTC. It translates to CSAQGNEQFF.

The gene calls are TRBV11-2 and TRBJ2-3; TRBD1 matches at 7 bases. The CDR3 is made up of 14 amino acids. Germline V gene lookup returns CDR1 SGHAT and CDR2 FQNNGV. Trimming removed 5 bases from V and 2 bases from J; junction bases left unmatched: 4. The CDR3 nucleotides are TGTGCCAGCAGCACGGGACAGCCCACAGATACGCAGTATTTT. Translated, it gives CASSTGQPTDTQYF.

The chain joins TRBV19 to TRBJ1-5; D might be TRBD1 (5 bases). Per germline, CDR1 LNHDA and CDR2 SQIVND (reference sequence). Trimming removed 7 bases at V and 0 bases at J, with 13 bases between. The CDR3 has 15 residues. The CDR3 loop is CASTWGGDSNQPQHF. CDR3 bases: TGTGCCAGTACCTGGGGCGGGGATAGCAATCAGCCCCAGCATTTT.

The CDR3 DNA is TGTGCCGGAGGAGGCGGGAGGAGCGAGCAGTACTTC. It is translated as CAGGGGRSEQYF. The chain couples TRBV10-3 to TRBJ2-7, with 8 nucleotides matching TRBD2. CDR3 length equals 12 residues. V was pared by 11 bases and J by 6 bases, with 9 bases of the junction left unmatched. Germline V lookup: CDR1 ENHRY, CDR2 SYGVKD.

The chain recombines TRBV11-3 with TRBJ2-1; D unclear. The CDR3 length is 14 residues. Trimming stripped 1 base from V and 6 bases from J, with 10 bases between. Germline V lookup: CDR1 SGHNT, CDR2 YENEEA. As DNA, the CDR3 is TGTGCCAGCAGCTTAGTGTTGCAGACCAATGAGCAGTTCTTC. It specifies CASSLVLQTNEQFF. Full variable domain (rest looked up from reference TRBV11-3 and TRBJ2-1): EAGVVQSPRYKIIEKKQPVAFWCNPISGHNTLYWYLQNLGQGPELLIRYENEEAVDDSQLPKDRFSAERLKGVDSTLKIQPAELGDSAVYLCASSLVLQTNEQFFGPGTRLTVL.

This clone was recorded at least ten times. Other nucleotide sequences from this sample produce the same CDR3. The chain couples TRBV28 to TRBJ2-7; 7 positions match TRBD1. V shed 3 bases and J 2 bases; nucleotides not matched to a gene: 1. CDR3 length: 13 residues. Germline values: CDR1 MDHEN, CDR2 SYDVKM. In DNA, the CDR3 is TGTGCCAGCAGTTTCGGACAGGCCTACGAGCAGTACTTC. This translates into CASSFGQAYEQYF.

CDR3 loop: CAWSWLAGNIQYF. The CDR3 nucleotides read TGTGCCTGGAGTTGGCTAGCGGGAAACATTCAGTACTTC. The chain links TRBV30 to TRBJ2-4; 8 nucleotides agree with TRBD2. The V gene end was trimmed by 2 bases and the J gene end by 6 bases; junction bases not matched to a gene: 3. Germline V lookup: CDR1 GTSNPN, CDR2 SVGIG (reference sequence). The CDR3 consists of 13 residues.

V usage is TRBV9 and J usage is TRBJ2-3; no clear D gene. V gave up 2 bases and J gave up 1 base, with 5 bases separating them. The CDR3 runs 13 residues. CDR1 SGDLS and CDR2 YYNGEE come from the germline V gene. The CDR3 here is CASSVKGTDTQYF. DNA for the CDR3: TGTGCCAGCAGCGTCAAGGGCACAGATACGCAGTATTTT.

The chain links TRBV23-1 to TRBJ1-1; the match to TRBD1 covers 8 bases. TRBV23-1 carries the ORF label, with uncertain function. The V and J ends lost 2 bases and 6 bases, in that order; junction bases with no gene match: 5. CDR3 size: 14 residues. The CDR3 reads CASSQQDRDPEAFF. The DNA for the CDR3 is TGCGCCAGCAGTCAACAGGACAGGGACCCTGAAGCTTTCTTT.

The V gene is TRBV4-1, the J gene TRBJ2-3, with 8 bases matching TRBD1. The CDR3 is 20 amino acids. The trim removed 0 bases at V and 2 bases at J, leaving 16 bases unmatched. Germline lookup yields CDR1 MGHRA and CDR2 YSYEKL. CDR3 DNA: TGCGCCAGCAGCCAAGATGTTACAGGGGGGCCTTGGGGCCTCACAGATACGCAGTATTTT. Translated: CASSQDVTGGPWGLTDTQYF.

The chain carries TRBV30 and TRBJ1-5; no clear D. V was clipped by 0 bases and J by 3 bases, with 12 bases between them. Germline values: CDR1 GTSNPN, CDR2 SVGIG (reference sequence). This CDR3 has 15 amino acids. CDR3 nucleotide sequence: TGTGCCTGGAGTGTAGGCGCAGGTTCCAATCAGCCCCAGCATTTT. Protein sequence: CAWSVGAGSNQPQHF.

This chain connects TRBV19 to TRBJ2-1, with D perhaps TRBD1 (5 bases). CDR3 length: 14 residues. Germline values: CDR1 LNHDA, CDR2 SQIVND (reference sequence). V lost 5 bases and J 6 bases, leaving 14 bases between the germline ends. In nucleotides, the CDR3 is TGTGCCAGTAGTTTATCAGGGATACCCAATGAGCAGTTCTTC. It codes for CASSLSGIPNEQFF.

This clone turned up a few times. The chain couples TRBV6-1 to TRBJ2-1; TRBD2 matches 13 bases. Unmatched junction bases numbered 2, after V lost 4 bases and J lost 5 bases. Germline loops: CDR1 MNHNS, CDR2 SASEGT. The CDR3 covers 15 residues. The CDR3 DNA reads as TGTGCCAGCAGTGGACTAGCGGGAGGACACAATGAGCAGTTCTTC. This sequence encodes CASSGLAGGHNEQFF.

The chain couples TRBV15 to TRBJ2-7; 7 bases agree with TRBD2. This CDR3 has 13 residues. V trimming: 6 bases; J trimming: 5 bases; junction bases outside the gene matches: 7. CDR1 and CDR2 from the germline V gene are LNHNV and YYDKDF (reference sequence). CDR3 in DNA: TGTGCCACCAGAGGACTAGGCGGCGACGAGCAGTACTTC. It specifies CATRGLGGDEQYF.

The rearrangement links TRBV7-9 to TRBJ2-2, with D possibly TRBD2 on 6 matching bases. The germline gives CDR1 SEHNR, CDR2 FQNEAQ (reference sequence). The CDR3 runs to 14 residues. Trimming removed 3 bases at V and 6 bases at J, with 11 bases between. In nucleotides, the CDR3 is TGTGCCAGCAGCTTCGGGAGTGAGCCCGGGGAGCTGTTTTTT. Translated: CASSFGSEPGELFF.

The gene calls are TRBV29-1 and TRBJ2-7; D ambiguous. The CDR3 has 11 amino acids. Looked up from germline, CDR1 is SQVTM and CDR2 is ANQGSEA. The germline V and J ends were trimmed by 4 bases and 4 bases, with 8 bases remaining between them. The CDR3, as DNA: TGCAGCGTTGTAGGTGGGTACGAGCAGTACTTC. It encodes CSVVGGYEQYF.

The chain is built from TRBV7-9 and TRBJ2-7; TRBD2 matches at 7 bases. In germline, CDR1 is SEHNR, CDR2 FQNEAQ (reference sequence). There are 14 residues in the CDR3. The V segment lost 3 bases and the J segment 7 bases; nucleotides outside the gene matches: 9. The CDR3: CASSFSASGWEQYF. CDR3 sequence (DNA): TGTGCCAGCAGCTTCTCAGCTAGCGGATGGGAGCAGTACTTC.

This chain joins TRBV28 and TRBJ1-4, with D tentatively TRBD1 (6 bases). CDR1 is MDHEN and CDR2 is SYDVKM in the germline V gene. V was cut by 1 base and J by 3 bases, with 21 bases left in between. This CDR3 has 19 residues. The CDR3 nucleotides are TGTGCCAGCAGTTTATCGGGGGACACAGCCATAGGAGCTAATGAAAAACTGTTTTTT. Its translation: CASSLSGDTAIGANEKLFF. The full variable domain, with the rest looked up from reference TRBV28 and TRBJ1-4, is DVKVTQSSRYLVKRTGEKVFLECVQDMDHENMFWYRQDPGLGLRLIYFSYDVKMKEKGDIPEGYSVSREKKERFSLILESASTNQTSMYLCASSLSGDTAIGANEKLFFGSGTQLSVL.

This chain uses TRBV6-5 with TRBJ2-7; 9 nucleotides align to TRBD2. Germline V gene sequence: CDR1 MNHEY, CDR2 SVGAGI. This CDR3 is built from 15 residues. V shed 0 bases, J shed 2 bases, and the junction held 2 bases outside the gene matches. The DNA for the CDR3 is TGTGCCAGCAGTTACTCTAGCGGGGGACCCTACGAGCAGTACTTC. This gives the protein CASSYSSGGPYEQYF.